This entry lists 18 T cell receptor beta chains sequenced from one sample in a study of T cell responses to AZD1222 COVID-19 vaccine. Generated by immunoSEQ multiplex PCR, the TCRdb table keeps only in-frame clones and is missing some. In the table there are 110,000 to 150,000 clones, about nine tenths of which are singletons. This specimen consisted of peripheral blood, obtained 28 days after the second AZD1222 dose. These receptors all stem from an adult who received the AZD1222 COVID-19 vaccine.

This clone occurred once. V gene TRBV2 combines with J gene TRBJ1-2, with 7 bases matching TRBD1. J was trimmed by 0 bases and V by 7 bases; bases with no gene match: 11. The CDR3 is 16 amino acids. Per the germline V gene, CDR1 is SNHLY and CDR2 is FYNNEI. For the CDR3, the DNA is TGTGCCAGCAATCACCCGGACAGGCTCACTAACTATGGCTACACCTTC. Amino acids: CASNHPDRLTNYGYTF. The whole variable domain, filled in from reference TRBV2 and TRBJ1-2, reads EPEVTQTPSHQVTQMGQEVILRCVPISNHLYFYWYRQILGQKVEFLVSFYNNEISEKSEIFDDQFSVERPDGSNFTLKIRSTKLEDSAMYFCASNHPDRLTNYGYTFGSGTRLTVV.

The chain employs TRBV7-2 and TRBJ2-7, with 10 nucleotides matching TRBD2. J gave up 6 bases and V 0 bases, and 8 bases lay outside the gene matches. CDR3 length equals 16 residues. The germline CDR1 and CDR2 sequences are SGHTA and FQGNSA. The CDR3 here is CASSLAGLAGELEQYF. The DNA of the CDR3 is TGTGCCAGCAGCTTAGCAGGGCTAGCGGGAGAACTCGAGCAGTACTTC.

J is TRBJ1-1 and V is TRBV18; D is possibly TRBD1 (6 bases). The CDR3 spans 15 residues. V was shortened by 4 bases and J by 0 bases, with 12 bases between the two germline ends. Germline V gene sequence: CDR1 KGHSH, CDR2 LQKENI. The CDR3 here is CASSLTDSLNTEAFF. In DNA form, the CDR3 reads TGTGCCAGCTCACTAACGGACAGTCTGAACACTGAAGCTTTCTTT.

The chain couples TRBV18 to TRBJ2-7; D remains unclear. This CDR3 spans 16 amino acids. The germline V gene has CDR1 KGHSH and CDR2 LQKENI. Trimming stripped 3 bases from V and 7 bases from J, with 22 bases between. The CDR3 bases are TGTGCCAGCTCACCCACCCCGGACGGGCTTGTGGAGGAGCAGTACTTC. Its translation: CASSPTPDGLVEEQYF.

The chain has TRBV9 and TRBJ1-1; unclear D gene. There are 13 residues in the CDR3. The ends were cut back, 4 bases at V and 2 bases at J, with 9 bases in the middle. The germline V gene has CDR1 SGDLS and CDR2 YYNGEE. CDR3 bases: TGTGCCAGCAGCCCCCGCGGAAACACTGAAGCTTTCTTT. Amino acid sequence: CASSPRGNTEAFF.

This clone showed up just a few times. The chain couples TRBV2 to TRBJ2-5, with D hard to call. Germline V lookup: CDR1 SNHLY, CDR2 FYNNEI. V was pared by 6 bases and J by 1 base, with 12 bases between. CDR3 length: 14 residues. The CDR3 reads CASRDKTLQETQYF. The CDR3 nucleotides read TGTGCCAGCAGAGACAAGACCCTCCAAGAGACCCAGTACTTC. Full variable domain (rest looked up from reference TRBV2 and TRBJ2-5): EPEVTQTPSHQVTQMGQEVILRCVPISNHLYFYWYRQILGQKVEFLVSFYNNEISEKSEIFDDQFSVERPDGSNFTLKIRSTKLEDSAMYFCASRDKTLQETQYFGPGTRLLVL.

The chain is built from TRBV6-1 and TRBJ2-2; 11 nucleotides line up with TRBD1. The CDR3 length is 18 residues. Germline assignment: CDR1 MNHNS and CDR2 SASEGT. The V and J ends lost 4 bases and 6 bases, in that order; junction bases with no gene match: 13. CDR3 nucleotides: TGTGCCAGCAGTGGCCGGCCAGGGACAGGGGGGTACGCCGGGGAGCTGTTTTTT. Residues: CASSGRPGTGGYAGELFF.

This chain links TRBV12-3 or TRBV12-4 with TRBJ1-3; D is undetermined. CDR3 length: 12 amino acids. The V and J ends lost 5 bases and 4 bases respectively, with 6 bases between them. CDR3 loop: CASSPTGNTIYF. The CDR3, as DNA: TGTGCCAGCAGTCCAACCGGAAACACCATATATTTT.

The rearrangement links TRBV3-1 (or the pseudogene TRBV3-2) to TRBJ1-1; 9 positions agree with TRBD1. The junction had 5 bases not matched to a gene; V was cut back by 5 bases and J by 4 bases. Germline V CDR1 and CDR2: LGHDT, YNNKEL (reference sequence). The CDR3 extends over 14 amino acids. The CDR3 DNA follows: TGTGCCAGCAGCTTCCGGGACAGGGCCACTGAAGCTTTCTTT. It encodes CASSFRDRATEAFF.

Worth noting for this clone: One end of the junction does not line up with germline, which may come from a read error. The rearrangement links TRBV3-1 (or the pseudogene TRBV3-2) to TRBJ2-2, with D possibly TRBD1 on 6 matching bases. The CDR3 contains 15 residues. In germline, CDR1 is LGHDT, CDR2 YNNKEL (reference sequence). The CDR3 is CASIQGGVSTGELFF. In DNA, the CDR3 is TGTGCCAGCATCCAAGGGGGAGTGAGCACCGGGGAGCTGTTTTTT.

The rearrangement uses TRBV5-4 and TRBJ1-4; 7 bases match TRBD1. CDR3 length equals 15 residues. J was trimmed by 3 bases and V by 4 bases; bases with no gene match: 6. Germline loops: CDR1 SGHNT, CDR2 YYREEE (reference sequence). The CDR3 loop reads CASSHLDRANEKLFF. CDR3 DNA sequence: TGTGCCAGCAGCCACCTCGACAGGGCTAATGAAAAACTGTTTTTT. The variable domain in full, completed from reference TRBV5-4 and TRBJ1-4, reads ETGVTQSPTHLIKTRGQQVTLRCSSQSGHNTVSWYQQALGQGPQFIFQYYREEENGRGNFPPRFSGLQFPNYSSELNVNALELDDSALYLCASSHLDRANEKLFFGSGTQLSVL.

CDR3 in amino acids: CATSRRGQVLGGYTF. The CDR3 DNA follows: TGTGCCACCAGCAGAAGAGGACAGGTCCTCGGCGGCTACACCTTC. This sequence joins TRBV15 and TRBJ1-2, with TRBD1 matching 7 bases. The CDR3 has 15 residues. The J segment lost 8 bases and the V segment lost 2 bases, leaving 11 bases of the junction unmatched. Germline V CDR1 and CDR2: LNHNV, YYDKDF (reference sequence).

V usage is TRBV20-1 and J usage is TRBJ1-1; 9 bases line up with TRBD1. This CDR3 is built from 15 residues. CDR1 is DFQATT, CDR2 SNEGSKA, per germline (reference sequence). With V trimmed by 6 bases and J by 1 base, 9 bases remained unmatched. The CDR3 sequence is CSASPGTGSNTEAFF. CDR3 nucleotide sequence: TGCAGTGCCAGTCCCGGGACAGGGTCGAACACTGAAGCTTTCTTT.

The V and J genes are TRBV6-5 and TRBJ1-5; 8 bases align to TRBD1. Per germline, CDR1 MNHEY and CDR2 SVGAGI. CDR3 length: 14 amino acids. After removal of 6 bases from V and 6 bases from J, the junction contained 7 bases not matched to a gene. The CDR3 spells CASSPDRGGQPQHF. CDR3 bases: TGTGCCAGCAGCCCAGACAGGGGCGGTCAGCCCCAGCATTTT.

This chain links TRBV2 with TRBJ2-7; no definite D call. V dropped 2 bases and J dropped 2 bases, with 7 bases sitting between them. From germline, CDR1 is SNHLY and CDR2 FYNNEI. This CDR3 contains 13 residues. The CDR3 region has the DNA TGTGCCAGCAGTGAAAGGCGGACCTACGAGCAGTACTTC. Translation: CASSERRTYEQYF. Looking up the rest from reference TRBV2 and TRBJ2-7 gives the full variable domain: EPEVTQTPSHQVTQMGQEVILRCVPISNHLYFYWYRQILGQKVEFLVSFYNNEISEKSEIFDDQFSVERPDGSNFTLKIRSTKLEDSAMYFCASSERRTYEQYFGPGTRLTVT.

This clone was detected only once. The CDR3 sequence is CASSIRGSGTSPPYGYTF. In DNA form, the CDR3 reads TGCGCCAGCAGCATTAGAGGTTCCGGGACATCACCTCCGTATGGCTACACCTTC. The rearrangement uses TRBV5-1 and TRBJ1-2; D possibly corresponds to TRBD1 (6 bases). Germline CDR1 is SGHRS and CDR2 is YFSETQ. The V end lost 4 bases, the J end lost 5 bases, and 27 bases lay between the germline ends. The length of the CDR3 is 18 residues. Full variable domain (remainder filled in from reference TRBV5-1 and TRBJ1-2): KAGVTQTPRYLIKTRGQQVTLSCSPISGHRSVSWYQQTPGQGLQFLFEYFSETQRNKGNFPGRFSGRQFSNSRSEMNVSTLELGDSALYLCASSIRGSGTSPPYGYTFGSGTRLTVV.

The V gene is TRBV9, the J gene TRBJ1-4, with a weak D call TRBD1 (5 bases). Germline V gene sequence: CDR1 SGDLS, CDR2 YYNGEE. This CDR3 region has 15 residues. Trimming removed 4 bases at V and 8 bases at J, with 18 bases between. As DNA, the CDR3 is TGTGCCAGCAGCACCATCGGGGGGACTGGGGAAAAACTGTTTTTT. It encodes CASSTIGGTGEKLFF.

The V gene is TRBV4-1, the J gene TRBJ1-6; TRBD1 matches at 9 bases. The CDR3 is 15 amino acids. The germline gives CDR1 MGHRA, CDR2 YSYEKL. Trimming took 4 bases from V and 10 from J; bases not matched to a gene: 8. The CDR3 protein is CASSPTGQGWSPLHF. CDR3 DNA sequence: TGCGCCAGCAGCCCAACGGGACAGGGTTGGTCACCCCTCCACTTT.